These 19 T cell receptor beta chains were sequenced from one sample in a study of blood T cell repertoires in COVID-19. TCRdb keeps only in-frame clones here, not all; method: immunoSEQ multiplex PCR. The data show almost 500,000 clones, approximately 86% seen once. The sequenced sample consisted of PBMCs or T cells enriched from blood (not recorded which). The receptors stem from a woman aged 60 to 75 who had recovered from COVID-19.

J is TRBJ1-6 and V is TRBV19; TRBD1 aligns across 11 bases. Germline CDR1 and CDR2: LNHDA and SQIVND (reference sequence). Trimming cost V 3 bases and J 0 bases; bases outside gene matches: 4. The CDR3 extends over 18 amino acids. The CDR3 DNA reads as TGTGCCAGTAGTATCGGGACAGGGGGGAGCTCCTATAATTCACCCCTCCACTTT. Translation gives CASSIGTGGSSYNSPLHF. Using reference TRBV19 and TRBJ1-6 for the parts outside the CDR3, the full variable domain is DGGITQSPKYLFRKEGQNVTLSCEQNLNHDAMYWYRQDPGQGLRLIYYSQIVNDFQKGDIAEGYSVSREKKESFPLTVTSAQKNPTAFYLCASSIGTGGSSYNSPLHFGNGTRLTVT.

The chain recombines TRBV2 with TRBJ1-1, with no clear D. V lost 6 bases, J lost 1 base, and 12 bases lay in between. Germline V gives CDR1 SNHLY, CDR2 FYNNEI. The CDR3 contains 14 residues. CDR3 amino acids: CASSPRLANTEAFF. The CDR3 DNA is TGTGCCAGCAGCCCACGACTGGCGAACACTGAAGCTTTCTTT.

The genes are TRBV6-4 and TRBJ1-2, with 10 bases that match TRBD1. The germline gives CDR1 MRHNA, CDR2 SNTAGT. The CDR3 contains 15 residues. J was trimmed by 8 bases and V by 3 bases; bases with no gene match: 9. The CDR3 reads CASSESTGGAGGYTF. The CDR3 DNA sequence: TGTGCCAGCAGTGAGTCGACAGGGGGCGCGGGAGGCTACACCTTC.

The chain couples TRBV19 to TRBJ1-2; D might be TRBD1 (5 bases). CDR1 and CDR2 (germline): LNHDA, SQIVND (reference sequence). The CDR3 is made up of 15 amino acids. V lost 1 base to trimming and J lost 4 bases, with 13 bases between them. The CDR3: CASSIGRQTFYGYTF. In DNA, the CDR3 is TGTGCCAGTAGTATAGGAAGACAGACCTTCTATGGCTACACCTTC.

The V gene is TRBV27, the J gene TRBJ1-5, with 7 bases matching TRBD1. V gave up 5 bases and J gave up 0 bases; unmatched junction bases: 10. Germline V gives CDR1 MNHEY, CDR2 SMNVEV (reference sequence). The CDR3 is made up of 17 amino acids. The CDR3 is CASSTTRGPYSNQPQHF. The CDR3 region has the DNA TGTGCCAGCAGTACCACAAGGGGGCCCTATAGCAATCAGCCCCAGCATTTT.

The V and J genes are TRBV5-1 and TRBJ1-6; tentative D call: TRBD1 (5 bases). This CDR3 has 14 residues. Per the germline V gene, CDR1 is SGHRS and CDR2 is YFSETQ. V was shortened by 4 bases and J by 6 bases, with 11 bases between the two germline ends. The CDR3 spells CASSEGAVNSPLHF. CDR3 bases: TGCGCCAGCAGCGAAGGGGCAGTTAATTCACCCCTCCACTTT.

The V and J genes are TRBV5-6 and TRBJ2-2; D is perhaps TRBD2 (5 bases). The germline V gene encodes CDR1 SGHDT and CDR2 YYEEEE. The CDR3 sequence is 13 residues long. V dropped 8 bases and J dropped 8 bases, with 16 bases sitting between them. The CDR3 region is CASASGGLGELFF. In DNA form, the CDR3 reads TGTGCCAGTGCCAGCGGAGGCTTAGGGGAGCTGTTTTTT.

The V call is TRBV7-2, the J call TRBJ2-2; TRBD2 might be the D (5 bases). Trimming pared 3 bases from V and 6 bases from J, leaving 14 bases between. The CDR3 loop spans 15 amino acids. Per the germline V gene, CDR1 is SGHTA and CDR2 is FQGNSA. The CDR3 bases are TGTGCCAGCAGCTTGGACCCCGCGCGGGCCGGGGAGCTGTTTTTT. Protein product: CASSLDPARAGELFF. Using reference TRBV7-2 and TRBJ2-2 for the parts outside the CDR3, the full variable domain is GAGVSQSPSNKVTEKGKDVELRCDPISGHTALYWYRQSLGQGLEFLIYFQGNSAPDKSGLPSDRFSAERTGGSVSTLTIQRTQQEDSAVYLCASSLDPARAGELFFGEGSRLTVL.

The chain employs TRBV28 and TRBJ2-1, with 11 bases identical to TRBD2. The CDR3 extends over 15 amino acids. The ends lost 4 bases at V and 7 bases at J; junction bases unmatched: 6. In germline, CDR1 is MDHEN, CDR2 SYDVKM. The CDR3 reads CASSSSGGPGNEQFF. The CDR3 DNA sequence: TGTGCCAGCAGTTCTAGCGGGGGGCCGGGAAATGAGCAGTTCTTC.

V gene TRBV5-4 combines with J gene TRBJ1-1; D perhaps matches TRBD1 (5 bases). The CDR3 extends over 14 amino acids. The germline gives CDR1 SGHNT, CDR2 YYREEE (reference sequence). Trimming stripped 5 bases from V and 0 bases from J, with 11 bases between. The CDR3 loop is CASRGGEVNTEAFF. CDR3 bases: TGTGCCAGCAGGGGGGGTGAGGTGAACACTGAAGCTTTCTTT.

The rearrangement joins TRBV9 to TRBJ2-3, with D perhaps TRBD1 (6 bases). This CDR3 region has 15 residues. The germline V and J ends were trimmed by 1 base and 3 bases, with 12 bases remaining between them. Germline V gene sequence: CDR1 SGDLS, CDR2 YYNGEE. DNA of the CDR3: TGTGCCAGCAGCGTATCGGGGCAGGGGACAGATACGCAGTATTTT. This sequence encodes CASSVSGQGTDTQYF.

This chain uses TRBV5-4 with TRBJ2-3, with TRBD2 matching 8 bases. CDR3 length: 17 residues. The junction had 14 bases not matched to a gene; V was cut back by 6 bases and J by 2 bases. In germline, CDR1 is SGHNT, CDR2 YYREEE (reference sequence). Here the CDR3 DNA reads TGTGCCAGCATGGCGGGGGGCCGTGGGTCTAACACAGATACGCAGTATTTT. Translated, it gives CASMAGGRGSNTDTQYF.

This sequence joins TRBV5-1 and TRBJ2-3, with 10 bases aligning to TRBD2. The CDR3 extends over 14 amino acids. Germline-derived CDR1 and CDR2 are SGHRS and YFSETQ. V dropped 7 bases and J dropped 1; count of bases not matched to a gene: 3. CDR3 DNA: TGCGCCAGCGCTAGCGGGGGCGGCACAGATACGCAGTATTTT. This codes for CASASGGGTDTQYF.

This rearrangement joins TRBV3-1 (or the pseudogene TRBV3-2) to TRBJ1-2; 7 positions match TRBD1. This CDR3 comprises 14 residues. Trimming took 4 bases from V and 7 from J; bases not matched to a gene: 9. Germline loops: CDR1 LGHDT, CDR2 YNNKEL (reference sequence). In DNA, the CDR3 is TGTGCCAGCAGCCCTCATACAGGGGCGAGTGGCTACACCTTC. This encodes CASSPHTGASGYTF.

The rearrangement links TRBV24-1 to TRBJ1-2, with 7 bases lining up with TRBD1. This CDR3 spans 13 amino acids. Germline trimming cut 6 bases from V and 8 bases from J; bases unmatched to any gene: 8. Per the germline V gene, CDR1 is KGHDR and CDR2 is SFDVKD. The CDR3 protein is CATSFKVQGGYTF. CDR3 nucleotide sequence: TGTGCCACCAGTTTTAAAGTACAGGGGGGCTACACCTTC.

The genes are TRBV9 and TRBJ1-6; the match to TRBD1 covers 10 bases. J lost 9 bases, V lost 4 bases, and 4 bases had no gene match. The CDR3 totals 14 residues. Germline lookup yields CDR1 SGDLS and CDR2 YYNGEE. The CDR3 DNA reads as TGTGCCAGCAGCCTGGGACAGGGGATTTCACCCCTCCACTTT. Translated, it gives CASSLGQGISPLHF. The variable domain in full, with the rest retrieved from reference TRBV9 and TRBJ1-6, is DSGVTQTPKHLITATGQRVTLRCSPRSGDLSVYWYQQSLDQGLQFLIQYYNGEERAKGNILERFSAQQFPDLHSELNLSSLELGDSALYFCASSLGQGISPLHFGNGTRLTVT.

V usage is TRBV27 and J usage is TRBJ2-7; 7 bases match TRBD1. V was clipped by 5 bases and J by 3 bases; unmatched bases: 19. The germline V gene encodes CDR1 MNHEY and CDR2 SMNVEV (reference sequence). CDR3 size: 18 residues. CDR3 region: CASSPPAGTVPNYYEQYF. For the CDR3, the DNA is TGTGCCAGCAGTCCCCCTGCCGGGACAGTCCCTAATTACTACGAGCAGTACTTC.

The V call is TRBV15, the J call TRBJ1-6; 9 bases map to TRBD1. The CDR3 covers 14 residues. Germline V gene sequence: CDR1 LNHNV, CDR2 YYDKDF (reference sequence). V dropped 5 bases and J dropped 11; count of bases not matched to a gene: 7. CDR3 nucleotide sequence: TGTGCCACCAGCCCCGGGACAGGGACAGCACCCCTCCACTTT. Translation gives CATSPGTGTAPLHF. Filled out from reference TRBV15 and TRBJ1-6, the complete variable domain reads DAMVIQNPRYQVTQFGKPVTLSCSQTLNHNVMYWYQQKSSQAPKLLFHYYDKDFNNEADTPDNFQSRRPNTSFCFLDIRSPGLGDTAMYLCATSPGTGTAPLHFGNGTRLTVT.

CDR3: CASSRSGVSSYEQYV. In DNA form, the CDR3 reads TGTGCCAGCAGCAGGAGCGGGGTTAGCTCCTACGAGCAGTACGTC. V gene TRBV21-1 combines with J gene TRBJ2-7; the D call in the table, TRBD2, was not verified against the DNA. TRBV21-1 represents a pseudogene. CDR3 length equals 15 residues.